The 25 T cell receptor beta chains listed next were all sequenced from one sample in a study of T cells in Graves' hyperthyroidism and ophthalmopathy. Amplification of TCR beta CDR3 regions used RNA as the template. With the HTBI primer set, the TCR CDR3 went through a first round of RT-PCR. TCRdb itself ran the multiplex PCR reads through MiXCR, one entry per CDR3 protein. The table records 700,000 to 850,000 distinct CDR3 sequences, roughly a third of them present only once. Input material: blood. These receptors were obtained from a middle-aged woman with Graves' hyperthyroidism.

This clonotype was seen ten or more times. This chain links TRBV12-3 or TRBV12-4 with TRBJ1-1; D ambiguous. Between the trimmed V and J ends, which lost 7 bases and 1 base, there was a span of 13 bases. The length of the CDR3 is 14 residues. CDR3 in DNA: TGTGCCAGCATCCTGACGGAGGGGAACACTGAAGCTTTCTTT. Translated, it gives CASILTEGNTEAFF.

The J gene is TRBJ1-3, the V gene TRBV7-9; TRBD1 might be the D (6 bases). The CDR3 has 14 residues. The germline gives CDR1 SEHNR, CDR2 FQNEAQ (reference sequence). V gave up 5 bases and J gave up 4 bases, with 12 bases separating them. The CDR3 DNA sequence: TGTGCCAGCAGCCGAGGGGGTGGAGGAAACACCATATATTTT. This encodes CASSRGGGGNTIYF.

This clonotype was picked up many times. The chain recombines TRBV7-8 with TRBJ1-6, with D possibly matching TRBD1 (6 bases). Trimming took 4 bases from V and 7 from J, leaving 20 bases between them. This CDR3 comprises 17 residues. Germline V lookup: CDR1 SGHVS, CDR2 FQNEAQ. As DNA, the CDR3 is TGTGCCAGCAGCTCCAGACAGGCGGAAAAGTCAAATTCACCCCTCCACTTT. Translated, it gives CASSSRQAEKSNSPLHF.

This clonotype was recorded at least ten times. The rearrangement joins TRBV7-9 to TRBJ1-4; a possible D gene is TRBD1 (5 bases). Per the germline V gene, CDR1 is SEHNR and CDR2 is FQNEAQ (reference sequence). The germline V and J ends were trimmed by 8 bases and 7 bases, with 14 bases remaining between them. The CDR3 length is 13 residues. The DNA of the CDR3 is TGTGCCAGCGGAGACCTGGGGGTTGAAAAACTGTTTTTT. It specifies CASGDLGVEKLFF.

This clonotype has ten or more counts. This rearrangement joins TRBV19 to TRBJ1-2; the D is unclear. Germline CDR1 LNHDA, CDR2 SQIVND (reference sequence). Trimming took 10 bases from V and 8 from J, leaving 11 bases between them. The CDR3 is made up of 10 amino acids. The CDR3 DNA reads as TGTGCCACGTTTCAGGACGGCTACACCTTC. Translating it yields CATFQDGYTF.

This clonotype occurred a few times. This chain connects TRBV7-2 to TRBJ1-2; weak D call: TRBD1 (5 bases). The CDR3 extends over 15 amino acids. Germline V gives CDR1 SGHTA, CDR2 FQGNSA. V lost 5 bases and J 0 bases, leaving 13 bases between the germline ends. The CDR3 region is CASSRSGGSNYGYTF. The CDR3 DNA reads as TGTGCCAGCAGCCGGAGCGGGGGGTCTAACTATGGCTACACCTTC.

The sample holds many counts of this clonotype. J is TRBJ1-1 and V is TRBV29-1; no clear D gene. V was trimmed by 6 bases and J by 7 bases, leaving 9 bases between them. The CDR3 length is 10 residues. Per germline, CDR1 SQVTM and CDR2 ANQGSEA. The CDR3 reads CSVVTYEAFF. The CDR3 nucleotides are TGCAGCGTCGTTACTTATGAAGCTTTCTTT.

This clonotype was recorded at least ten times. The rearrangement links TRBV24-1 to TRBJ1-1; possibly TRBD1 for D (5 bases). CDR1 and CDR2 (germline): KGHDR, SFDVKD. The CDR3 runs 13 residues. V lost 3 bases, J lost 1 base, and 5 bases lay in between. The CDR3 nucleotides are TGTGCCACCAGTGATCAGGGGAACACTGAAGCTTTCTTT. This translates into CATSDQGNTEAFF.

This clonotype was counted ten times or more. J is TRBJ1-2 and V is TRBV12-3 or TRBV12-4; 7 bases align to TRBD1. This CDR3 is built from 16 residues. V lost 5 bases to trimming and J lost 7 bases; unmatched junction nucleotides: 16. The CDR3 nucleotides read TGTGCCAGCAGTCTAAGACTAGGACAGGCCCGAGTTGGCTACACCTTC. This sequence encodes CASSLRLGQARVGYTF.

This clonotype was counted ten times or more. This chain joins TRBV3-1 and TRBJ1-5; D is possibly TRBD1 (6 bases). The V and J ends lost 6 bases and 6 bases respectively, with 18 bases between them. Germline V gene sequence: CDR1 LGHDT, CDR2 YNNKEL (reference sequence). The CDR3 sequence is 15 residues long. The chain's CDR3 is CASSGPGASGQPQHF. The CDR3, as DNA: TGTGCCAGCAGTGGGCCAGGGGCCTCGGGTCAGCCCCAGCATTTT.

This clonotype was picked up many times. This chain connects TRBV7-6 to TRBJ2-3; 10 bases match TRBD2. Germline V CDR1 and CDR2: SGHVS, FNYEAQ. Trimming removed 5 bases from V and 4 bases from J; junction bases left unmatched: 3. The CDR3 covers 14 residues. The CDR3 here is CASSQGLASDTQYF. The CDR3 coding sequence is TGTGCCAGCAGCCAGGGACTAGCGTCAGATACGCAGTATTTT.

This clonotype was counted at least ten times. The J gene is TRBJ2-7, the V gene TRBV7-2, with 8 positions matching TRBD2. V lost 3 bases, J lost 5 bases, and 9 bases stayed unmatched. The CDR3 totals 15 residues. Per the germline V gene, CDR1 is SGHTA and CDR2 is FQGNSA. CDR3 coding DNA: TGTGCCAGCAGCTTCCGGGGGGGGCGTGGGGACGAGCAGTACTTC. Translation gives CASSFRGGRGDEQYF.

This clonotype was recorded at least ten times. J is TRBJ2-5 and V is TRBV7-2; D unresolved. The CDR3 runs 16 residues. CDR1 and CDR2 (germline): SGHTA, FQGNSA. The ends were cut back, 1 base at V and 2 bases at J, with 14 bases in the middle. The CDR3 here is CASSLGVALAQETQYF. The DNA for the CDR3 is TGTGCCAGCAGCTTAGGGGTGGCCCTGGCACAAGAGACCCAGTACTTC.

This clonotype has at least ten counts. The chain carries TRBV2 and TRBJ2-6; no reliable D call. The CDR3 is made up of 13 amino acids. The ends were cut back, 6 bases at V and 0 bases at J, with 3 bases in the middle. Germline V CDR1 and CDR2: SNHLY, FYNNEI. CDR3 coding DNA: TGTGCCAGCAGGCTCTCTGGGGCCAACGTCCTGACTTTC. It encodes CASRLSGANVLTF. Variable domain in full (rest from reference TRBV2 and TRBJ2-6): EPEVTQTPSHQVTQMGQEVILRCVPISNHLYFYWYRQILGQKVEFLVSFYNNEISEKSEIFDDQFSVERPDGSNFTLKIRSTKLEDSAMYFCASRLSGANVLTFGAGSRLTVL.

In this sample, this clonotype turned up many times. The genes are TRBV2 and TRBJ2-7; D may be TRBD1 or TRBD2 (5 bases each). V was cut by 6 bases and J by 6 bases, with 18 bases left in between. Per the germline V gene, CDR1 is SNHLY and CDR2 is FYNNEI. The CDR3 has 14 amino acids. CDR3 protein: CASRPGPASSEQYF. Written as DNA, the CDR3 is TGTGCCAGCAGACCGGGACCGGCTTCGTCCGAGCAGTACTTC. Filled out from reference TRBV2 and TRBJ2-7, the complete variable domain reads EPEVTQTPSHQVTQMGQEVILRCVPISNHLYFYWYRQILGQKVEFLVSFYNNEISEKSEIFDDQFSVERPDGSNFTLKIRSTKLEDSAMYFCASRPGPASSEQYFGPGTRLTVT.

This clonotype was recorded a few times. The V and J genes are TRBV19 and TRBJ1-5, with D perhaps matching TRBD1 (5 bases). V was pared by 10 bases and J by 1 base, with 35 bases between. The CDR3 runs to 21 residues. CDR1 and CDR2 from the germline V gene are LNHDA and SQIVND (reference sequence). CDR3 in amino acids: CATANSPGSSGLSKSNQPQHF. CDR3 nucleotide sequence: TGTGCCACCGCTAACTCGCCTGGTAGCTCGGGACTCTCAAAGAGCAATCAGCCCCAGCATTTT. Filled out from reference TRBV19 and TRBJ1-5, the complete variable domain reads DGGITQSPKYLFRKEGQNVTLSCEQNLNHDAMYWYRQDPGQGLRLIYYSQIVNDFQKGDIAEGYSVSREKKESFPLTVTSAQKNPTAFYLCATANSPGSSGLSKSNQPQHFGDGTRLSIL.

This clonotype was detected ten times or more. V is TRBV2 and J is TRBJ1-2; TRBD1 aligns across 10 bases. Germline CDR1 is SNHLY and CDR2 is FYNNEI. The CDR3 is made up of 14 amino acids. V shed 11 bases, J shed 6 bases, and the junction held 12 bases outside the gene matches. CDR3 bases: TGTGCCGAGGGTTCGAGACAGGGGGCGAATGGCTACACCTTC. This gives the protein CAEGSRQGANGYTF.

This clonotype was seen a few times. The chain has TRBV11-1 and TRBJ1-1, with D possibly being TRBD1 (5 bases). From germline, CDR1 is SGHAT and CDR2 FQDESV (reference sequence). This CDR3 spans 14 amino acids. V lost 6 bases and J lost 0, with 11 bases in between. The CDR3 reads CASSLSRVNTEAFF. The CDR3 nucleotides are TGTGCCAGCAGTTTATCCAGGGTGAACACTGAAGCTTTCTTT.

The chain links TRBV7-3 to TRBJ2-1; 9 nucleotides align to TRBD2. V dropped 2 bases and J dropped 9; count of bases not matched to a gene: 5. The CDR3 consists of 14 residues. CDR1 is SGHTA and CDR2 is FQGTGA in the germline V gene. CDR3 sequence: CASSLAGGGSEQFF. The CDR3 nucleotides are TGTGCCAGCAGCTTAGCGGGAGGGGGCAGTGAGCAGTTCTTC. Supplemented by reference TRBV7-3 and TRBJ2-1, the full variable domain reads GAGVSQTPSNKVTEKGKYVELRCDPISGHTALYWYRQSLGQGPEFLIYFQGTGAADDSGLPNDRFFAVRPEGSVSTLKIQRTERGDSAVYLCASSLAGGGSEQFFGPGTRLTVL.

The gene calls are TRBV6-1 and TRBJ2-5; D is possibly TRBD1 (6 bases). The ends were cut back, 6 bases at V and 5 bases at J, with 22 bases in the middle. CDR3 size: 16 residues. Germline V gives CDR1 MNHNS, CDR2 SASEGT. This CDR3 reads CASSRLGQGNVETQYF. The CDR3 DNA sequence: TGTGCCAGCAGCCGACTCGGGCAGGGGAATGTGGAGACCCAGTACTTC.

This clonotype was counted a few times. In DNA form, the CDR3 reads TGCAGTGCTAGAGATCTAGCGGATAACACAACTAATGAAAAACTGTTTTTT. Translating gives CSARDLADNTTNEKLFF. The chain is built from TRBV20-1 and TRBJ1-4; D remains unclear. V lost 0 bases to trimming and J lost 0 bases, with 14 bases between them. Germline CDR1 DFQATT, CDR2 SNEGSKA (reference sequence). The CDR3 runs to 17 residues.

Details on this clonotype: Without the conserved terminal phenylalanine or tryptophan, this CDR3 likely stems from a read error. The CDR3 is CASSIGSGGTPYEQYL. CDR3 nucleotides: TGTGCCAGCAGTATCGGGTCAGGGGGCACCCCCTACGAGCAGTACCTC. The chain employs TRBV6-6 and TRBJ2-7; 8 bases line up with TRBD1. Per germline, CDR1 MNHNY and CDR2 SVGAGI (reference sequence). With 5 bases clipped from V and 2 bases from J, the junction kept 11 bases outside the gene matches. The CDR3 is 16 residues long.

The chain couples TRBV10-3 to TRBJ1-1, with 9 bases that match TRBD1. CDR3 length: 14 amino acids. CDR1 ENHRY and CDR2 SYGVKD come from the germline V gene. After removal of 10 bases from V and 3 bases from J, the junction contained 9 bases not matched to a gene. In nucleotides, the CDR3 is TGTGCCAGCACCCTCGGGACAGGGTACACTGAAGCTTTCTTT. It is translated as CASTLGTGYTEAFF.

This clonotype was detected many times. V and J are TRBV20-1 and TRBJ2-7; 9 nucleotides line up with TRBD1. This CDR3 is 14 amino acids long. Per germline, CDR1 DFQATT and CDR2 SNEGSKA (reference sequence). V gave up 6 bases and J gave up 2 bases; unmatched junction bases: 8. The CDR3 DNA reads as TGCAGTGCCTGCGGACAGGGGCCTCCCTACGAGCAGTACTTC. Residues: CSACGQGPPYEQYF.

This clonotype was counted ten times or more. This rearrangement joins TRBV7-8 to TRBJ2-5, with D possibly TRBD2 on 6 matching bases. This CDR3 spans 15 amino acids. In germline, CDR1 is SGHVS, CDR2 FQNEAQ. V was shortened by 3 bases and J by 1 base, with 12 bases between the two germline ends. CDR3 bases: TGTGCCAGCAGCTTGGGTGGAGGGAGCCAAGAGACCCAGTACTTC. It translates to CASSLGGGSQETQYF.